There are many counts of the clone carrying this TCR beta chain. The antigen is not known. Active ophthalmopathy (CAS at least 3, NOSPECS at least 4), lasting under 3 months. In this cohort, patients with other autoimmune diseases, uncontrolled infections, pregnancy or lactation were excluded. This sample was taken from a study of Graves' ophthalmopathy and Graves' hyperthyroidism. The CDR3 runs 16 residues. With 3 bases removed from V and 7 bases from J, the gap between germline ends came to 22 bases. TCR beta CDR3 regions were amplified from RNA transcripts. The workflow started with a first-round RT-PCR run with HTBI primers and then moved on to a second-round multiplex PCR. Via MiXCR, TCRdb re-called the multiplex PCR reads, giving one row per CDR3 protein. The data contain under 250,000 distinct CDR3 sequences, 25% to 30% of them singletons. Study results and limitations: Ophthalmopathy was separated from stable hyperthyroidism by a 13-signature model with 87.88% sensitivity and approximately 81% specificity.

The chain couples TRBV12-3 or TRBV12-4 to TRBJ2-7, with TRBD2 as a possible D gene (6 bases). The sequenced material came from peripheral blood. The receptor was derived from a man in his fifties with Graves' ophthalmopathy. The CDR3 region has the DNA TGTGCCAGCAGTTTCAGCCCCGGGACCAGGGCGGGGGAGCAGTACTTC. Translation gives CASSFSPGTRAGEQYF.